Listed below are T cell receptor beta chains from one sample, sequenced in a study of shared clonotypes between healthy human individuals. The data were produced by immunoSEQ multiplex PCR, yet TCRdb's version contains in-frame clones alone and is incomplete. The data show about 1.1 million clones, with 60% to 80% seen just once and about 0.94% held by the top ten. The sequenced material came from memory CD4+ T cells from PBMCs. The receptors were sampled from a man aged 18 to 30 in good health. Some clones in this sample may be carry-over from other donors' samples. CDR3s include the opening cysteine and the closing phenylalanine or tryptophan. The order of the fields is J gene, V gene, CDR3 protein.

j_call: TRBJ2-2; v_call: TRBV19; cdr3_aa: CASSNVRAGDPRTGELFF
j_call: TRBJ2-5; v_call: TRBV2; cdr3_aa: CASIRDRAQETQYF
j_call: -; v_call: TRBV27; cdr3_aa: CASSLSPGLYEQYF
j_call: TRBJ1-5; v_call: TRBV2; cdr3_aa: CASSIGNQPQHF
j_call: TRBJ2-3; v_call: TRBV6-6; cdr3_aa: CASSYLLAGGTDTQYF
j_call: TRBJ2-7; v_call: TRBV10-1; cdr3_aa: CASSEVRYREQYF
j_call: TRBJ1-1; v_call: TRBV7-9; cdr3_aa: CASTDRRALNTEAFF
j_call: TRBJ2-1; v_call: TRBV11-2; cdr3_aa: CASGKTSLGNEQFF
j_call: TRBJ2-3; v_call: TRBV19; cdr3_aa: CASGLGSTDTQYF
j_call: TRBJ2-1; v_call: TRBV5-6; cdr3_aa: CASSGGSGRAGTYNEQFF
j_call: TRBJ1-5; v_call: TRBV4-3; cdr3_aa: CASSHYSGNQPQHF
j_call: TRBJ2-3; v_call: TRBV5-4; cdr3_aa: CASTGGLAVPSTDTQYF
j_call: TRBJ2-1; v_call: TRBV19; cdr3_aa: CASSSPLGGLNEQFF
j_call: TRBJ2-7; v_call: TRBV19; cdr3_aa: CASSSPGAANEQYF
j_call: TRBJ2-2; v_call: TRBV5-1; cdr3_aa: CASSSQGPGGELFF
j_call: TRBJ2-7; v_call: TRBV11-3; cdr3_aa: CASSLEGARGEQYF
j_call: TRBJ1-5; v_call: TRBV28; cdr3_aa: CASSSGTAHNQPQHF
j_call: TRBJ2-1; v_call: TRBV9; cdr3_aa: CASSVLDRASEQFF
j_call: TRBJ2-3; v_call: TRBV6-6; cdr3_aa: CASSYRTSGVTDTQYF
j_call: TRBJ2-2; v_call: TRBV5-5; cdr3_aa: CASSFTGGELFF
j_call: TRBJ1-3; v_call: TRBV5-1; cdr3_aa: CASTKGDSGNTIYF
j_call: TRBJ2-1; v_call: TRBV30; cdr3_aa: CAWAQLRLARYNEQFF
j_call: TRBJ2-3; v_call: TRBV5-1; cdr3_aa: CASSLLGFGSTDTQYF
j_call: TRBJ2-3; v_call: TRBV30; cdr3_aa: CAWSLGAGLYTQYF
j_call: TRBJ1-1; v_call: TRBV11-1; cdr3_aa: CASSENRGDTEAFF
j_call: TRBJ1-2; v_call: TRBV5-1; cdr3_aa: CARGQDPRTF
j_call: TRBJ1-2; v_call: TRBV5-4; cdr3_aa: CASTSGSAYGYTF
j_call: TRBJ1-2; v_call: TRBV6-5; cdr3_aa: CASSYRDGGYTF
j_call: TRBJ2-7; v_call: TRBV5-1; cdr3_aa: CASSLGNQYSYEQYF
j_call: TRBJ2-6; v_call: TRBV5-6; cdr3_aa: CASSLRSGANVLTF
j_call: TRBJ2-5; v_call: TRBV11-2; cdr3_aa: CASSLDGRGRGETQYF
j_call: TRBJ1-5; v_call: TRBV28; cdr3_aa: CASRSGTTRFSEHF
j_call: TRBJ2-1; v_call: TRBV7-3; cdr3_aa: CASSSTGGNEQFF
j_call: TRBJ2-1; v_call: TRBV6-6; cdr3_aa: CASSSGPSSYNEQFF
j_call: TRBJ2-3; v_call: TRBV7-2; cdr3_aa: CASSHLWAEDTQYF
j_call: TRBJ2-1; v_call: TRBV5-1; cdr3_aa: CASSLELAPYNEQFF
j_call: TRBJ2-2; v_call: TRBV7-3; cdr3_aa: CASGQQGANTGELFF
j_call: TRBJ2-1; v_call: TRBV7-7; cdr3_aa: CASSPLGQGDAVEQFF
j_call: TRBJ1-1; v_call: TRBV18; cdr3_aa: CASSRDPNTEAFF
j_call: TRBJ1-1; v_call: TRBV11-1; cdr3_aa: CASSLDSNTEAFF
j_call: TRBJ2-7; v_call: TRBV21-1; cdr3_aa: CASSKGGDYEQYF
j_call: TRBJ2-7; v_call: TRBV4-3; cdr3_aa: CASSQDWANTYEQYF
j_call: TRBJ1-5; v_call: TRBV18; cdr3_aa: CASSSSNRGLRQPQHF
j_call: TRBJ2-7; v_call: TRBV4-1; cdr3_aa: CASSQFDRETDWQYF
j_call: TRBJ2-1; v_call: TRBV7-9; cdr3_aa: CASSPGQREDEQFF
j_call: TRBJ2-5; v_call: TRBV7-2; cdr3_aa: CASSFSETQYF
j_call: TRBJ2-1; v_call: TRBV7-2; cdr3_aa: CASSLEVTTPYNEQFF
j_call: TRBJ2-1; v_call: TRBV6-4; cdr3_aa: CASSDSIPGEQFF
j_call: TRBJ2-1; v_call: TRBV5-1; cdr3_aa: CASSFSGIHEQFF
j_call: TRBJ2-7; v_call: TRBV6-6; cdr3_aa: CASSYVGLNEQYF
j_call: TRBJ2-2; v_call: TRBV6-6; cdr3_aa: CASSPRPTEPGELFF